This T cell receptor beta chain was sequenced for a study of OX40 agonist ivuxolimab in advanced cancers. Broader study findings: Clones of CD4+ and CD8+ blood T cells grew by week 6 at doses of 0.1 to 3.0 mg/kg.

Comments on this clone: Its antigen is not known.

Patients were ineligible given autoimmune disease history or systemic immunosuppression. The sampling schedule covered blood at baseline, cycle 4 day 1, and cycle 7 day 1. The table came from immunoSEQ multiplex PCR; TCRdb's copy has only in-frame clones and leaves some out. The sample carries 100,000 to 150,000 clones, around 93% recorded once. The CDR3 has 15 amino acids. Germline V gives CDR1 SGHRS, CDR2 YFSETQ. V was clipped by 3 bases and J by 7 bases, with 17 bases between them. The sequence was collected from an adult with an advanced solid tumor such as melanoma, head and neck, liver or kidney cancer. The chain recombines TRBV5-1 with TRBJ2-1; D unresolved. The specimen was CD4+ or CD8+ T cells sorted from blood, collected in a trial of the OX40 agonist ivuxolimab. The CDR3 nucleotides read TGCGCCAGCAGCTGGGGTGGCAGTTTAAGGAATGAGCAGTTCTTC. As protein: CASSWGGSLRNEQFF. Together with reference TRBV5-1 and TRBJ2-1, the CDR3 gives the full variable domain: KAGVTQTPRYLIKTRGQQVTLSCSPISGHRSVSWYQQTPGQGLQFLFEYFSETQRNKGNFPGRFSGRQFSNSRSEMNVSTLELGDSALYLCASSWGGSLRNEQFFGPGTRLTVL.